This TCR beta chain was sequenced during a study of cytomegalovirus exposure and HLA in healthy donors. Background on the study: The 100 to 150 validation repertoires and the 650 to 850 first-cohort repertoires shared a platform, a later analysis reported.

On this clone: Its antigen is not known.

The assay was immunoSEQ multiplex PCR, and TCRdb's table has in-frame clones only and misses some. Of 330,000 or so clones in the sample, just over 85% are singletons; the top ten hold over 0.8%. This CDR3 spans 14 amino acids. CDR1 is MDHEN and CDR2 is SYDVKM in the germline V gene. The V end lost 3 bases, the J end lost 0 bases, and 9 bases lay between the germline ends. Findings and caveats of the study: The authors enumerated some 170 TCR beta chains as linked to cytomegalovirus. As confirmed in vitro, a few CMV-associated chains were specific for CMV antigens. The study found most TCR sequences rare, yet found some public TCRs in many donors.

This sequence joins TRBV28 and TRBJ2-7; D is perhaps TRBD1 (5 bases). The sample consisted of PBMCs. This receptor was identified in a woman aged 18-29 years in good health and CMV-seronegative. For the CDR3, the DNA is TGTGCCAGCAGTTTGGACACTATCTCCTACGAGCAGTACTTC. Protein product: CASSLDTISYEQYF.